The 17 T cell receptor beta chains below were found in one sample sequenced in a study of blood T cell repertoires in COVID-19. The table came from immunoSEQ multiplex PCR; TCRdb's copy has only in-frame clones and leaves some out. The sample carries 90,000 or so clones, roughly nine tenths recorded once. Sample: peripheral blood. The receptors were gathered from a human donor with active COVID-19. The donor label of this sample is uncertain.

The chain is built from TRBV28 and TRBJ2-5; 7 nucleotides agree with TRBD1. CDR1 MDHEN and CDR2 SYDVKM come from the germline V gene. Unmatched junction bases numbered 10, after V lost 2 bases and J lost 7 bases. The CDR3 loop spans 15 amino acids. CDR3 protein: CASSLVKDRTGTQYF. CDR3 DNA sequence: TGTGCCAGCAGTTTAGTGAAGGACAGGACCGGGACCCAGTACTTC.

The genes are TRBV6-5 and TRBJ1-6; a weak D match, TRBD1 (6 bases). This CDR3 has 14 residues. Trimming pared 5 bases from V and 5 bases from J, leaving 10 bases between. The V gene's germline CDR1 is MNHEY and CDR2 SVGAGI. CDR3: CASSKGHNNSPLHF. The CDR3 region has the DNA TGTGCCAGCAGTAAGGGACACAATAATTCACCCCTCCACTTT.

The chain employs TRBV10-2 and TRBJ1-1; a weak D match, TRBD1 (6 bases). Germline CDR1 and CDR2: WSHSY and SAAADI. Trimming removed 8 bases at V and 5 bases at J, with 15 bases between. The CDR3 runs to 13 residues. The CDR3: CASSREGETEAFF. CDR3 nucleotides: TGCGCCAGCTCCAGGGAGGGGGAGACTGAAGCTTTCTTT.

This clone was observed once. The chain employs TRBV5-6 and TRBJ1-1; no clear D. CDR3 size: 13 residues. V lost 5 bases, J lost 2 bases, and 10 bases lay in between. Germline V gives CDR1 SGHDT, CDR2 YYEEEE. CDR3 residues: CASRTTSNTEAFF. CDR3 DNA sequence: TGTGCCAGCAGGACAACTTCTAACACTGAAGCTTTCTTT.

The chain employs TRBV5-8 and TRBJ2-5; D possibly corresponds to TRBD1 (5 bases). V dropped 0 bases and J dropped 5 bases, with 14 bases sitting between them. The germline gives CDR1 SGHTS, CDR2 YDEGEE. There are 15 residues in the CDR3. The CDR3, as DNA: TGTGCCAGCAGCTTGGGCACCGACAGTGAGGAGACCCAGTACTTC. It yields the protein CASSLGTDSEETQYF.

The CDR3 is CSAVPVTGELFF. The CDR3 nucleotides read TGCAGCGCTGTCCCGGTGACCGGGGAGCTGTTTTTT. The gene calls are TRBV29-1 and TRBJ2-2, with D unclear. V gave up 7 bases and J gave up 5 bases, with 11 bases separating them. The CDR3 loop spans 12 amino acids. Germline lookup yields CDR1 SQVTM and CDR2 ANQGSEA.

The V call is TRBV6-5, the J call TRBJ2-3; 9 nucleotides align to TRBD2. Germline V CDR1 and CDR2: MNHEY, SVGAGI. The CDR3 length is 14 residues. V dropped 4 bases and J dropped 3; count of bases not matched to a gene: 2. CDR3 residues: CASSLAGETDTQYF. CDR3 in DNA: TGTGCCAGCAGTTTAGCGGGGGAAACAGATACGCAGTATTTT.

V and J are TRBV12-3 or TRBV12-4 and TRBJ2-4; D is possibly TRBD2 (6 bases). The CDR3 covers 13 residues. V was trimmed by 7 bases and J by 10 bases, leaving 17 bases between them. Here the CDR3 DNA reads TGTGCCAGCAAGGCCGGGACCCGGGGGATTCAGTACTTC. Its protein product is CASKAGTRGIQYF.

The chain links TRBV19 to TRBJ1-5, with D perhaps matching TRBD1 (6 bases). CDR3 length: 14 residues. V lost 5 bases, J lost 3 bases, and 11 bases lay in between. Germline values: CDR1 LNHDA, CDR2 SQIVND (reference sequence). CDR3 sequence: CASSLGQLNQPQHF. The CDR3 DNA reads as TGTGCCAGTAGTCTTGGACAGCTCAATCAGCCCCAGCATTTT.

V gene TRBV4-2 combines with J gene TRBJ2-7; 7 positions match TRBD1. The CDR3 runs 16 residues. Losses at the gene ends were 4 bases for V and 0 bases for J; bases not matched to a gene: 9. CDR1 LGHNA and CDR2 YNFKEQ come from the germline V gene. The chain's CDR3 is CASSPPTGTNSYEQYF. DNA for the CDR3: TGTGCCAGCAGCCCACCGACAGGGACGAACTCCTACGAGCAGTACTTC.

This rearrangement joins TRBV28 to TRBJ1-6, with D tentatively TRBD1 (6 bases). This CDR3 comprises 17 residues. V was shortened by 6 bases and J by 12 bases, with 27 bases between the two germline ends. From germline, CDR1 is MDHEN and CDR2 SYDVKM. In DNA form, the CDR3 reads TGTGCCAGCAGGCACTACAGGGTCCGTTCGGGAATAGAACCCCTCCACTTT. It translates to CASRHYRVRSGIEPLHF.

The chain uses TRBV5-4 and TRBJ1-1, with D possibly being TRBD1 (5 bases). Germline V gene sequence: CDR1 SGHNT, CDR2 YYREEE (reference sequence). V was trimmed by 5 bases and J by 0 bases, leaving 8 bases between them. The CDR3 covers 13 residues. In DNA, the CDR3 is TGTGCCAGCAGTGGGGGGGTGAACACTGAAGCTTTCTTT. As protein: CASSGGVNTEAFF.

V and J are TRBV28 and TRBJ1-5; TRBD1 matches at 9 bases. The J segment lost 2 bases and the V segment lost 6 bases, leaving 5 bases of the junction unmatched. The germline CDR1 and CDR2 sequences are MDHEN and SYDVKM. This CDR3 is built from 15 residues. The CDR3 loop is CASSLTGGGNQPQHF. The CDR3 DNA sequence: TGTGCCAGCAGCCTAACAGGGGGCGGCAATCAGCCCCAGCATTTT.

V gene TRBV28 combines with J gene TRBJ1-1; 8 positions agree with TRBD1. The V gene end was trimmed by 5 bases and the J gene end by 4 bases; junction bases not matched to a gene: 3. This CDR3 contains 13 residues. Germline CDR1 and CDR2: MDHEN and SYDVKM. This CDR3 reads CASSPTGGTEAFF. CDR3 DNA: TGTGCCAGCAGTCCTACAGGGGGCACTGAAGCTTTCTTT.

The CDR3, as DNA: TGTGCCAGTAGTATTGGACAGGGCGAAGCAACTAATGAAAAACTGTTTTTT. This codes for CASSIGQGEATNEKLFF. This chain uses TRBV19 with TRBJ1-4; 8 positions agree with TRBD1. This CDR3 contains 17 residues. Germline-derived CDR1 and CDR2 are LNHDA and SQIVND (reference sequence). Unmatched junction bases numbered 6, after V lost 3 bases and J lost 0 bases.

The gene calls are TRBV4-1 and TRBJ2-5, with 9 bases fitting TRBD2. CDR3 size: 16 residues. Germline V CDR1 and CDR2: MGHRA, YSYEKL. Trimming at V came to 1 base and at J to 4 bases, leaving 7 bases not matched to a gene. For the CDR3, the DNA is TGCGCCAGCAGCCAAGTCGGGCGGGGGGGAAGAGAGACCCAGTACTTC. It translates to CASSQVGRGGRETQYF.

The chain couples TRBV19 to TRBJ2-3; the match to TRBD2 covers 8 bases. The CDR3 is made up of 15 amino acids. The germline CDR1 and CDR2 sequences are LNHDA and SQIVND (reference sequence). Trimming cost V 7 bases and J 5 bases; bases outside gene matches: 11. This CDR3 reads CASTNRGGLVDTQYF. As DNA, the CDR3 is TGTGCCAGTACGAACCGGGGGGGGCTGGTAGATACGCAGTATTTT.